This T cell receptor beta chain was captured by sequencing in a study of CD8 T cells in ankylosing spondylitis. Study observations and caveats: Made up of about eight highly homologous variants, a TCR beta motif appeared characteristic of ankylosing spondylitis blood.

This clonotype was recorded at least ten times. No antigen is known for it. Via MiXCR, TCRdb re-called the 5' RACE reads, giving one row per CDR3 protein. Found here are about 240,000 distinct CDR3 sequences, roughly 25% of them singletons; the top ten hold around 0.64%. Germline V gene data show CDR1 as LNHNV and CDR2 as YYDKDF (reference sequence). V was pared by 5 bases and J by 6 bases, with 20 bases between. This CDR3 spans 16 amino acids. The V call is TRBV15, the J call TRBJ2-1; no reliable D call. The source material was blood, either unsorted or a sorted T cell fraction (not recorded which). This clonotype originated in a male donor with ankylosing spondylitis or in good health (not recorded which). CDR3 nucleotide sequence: TGTGCCACCAGCTTAGAGGTACAGTCGGTCCCCAATGAGCAGTTCTTC. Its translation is CATSLEVQSVPNEQFF.